What follows describes a single T cell receptor beta chain. Its antigen remains unidentified. PCR was performed using 60 Vbeta and 13 Jbeta primers. Produced via immunoSEQ multiplex PCR; TCRdb's table is partial and in-frame only. Here the sample spans around 100,000 clones, about three fifths being singletons. This entry comes from a study of cytomegalovirus exposure and HLA in healthy donors. Study observations and caveats: Immune exposure was documented only through CMV serostatus.

V was clipped by 0 bases and J by 6 bases; unmatched bases: 6. Germline lookup yields CDR1 SGDLS and CDR2 YYNGEE. The CDR3 is made up of 15 amino acids. V gene TRBV9 combines with J gene TRBJ1-2; TRBD1 agrees at 9 bases. The sample comprised PBMCs. The TCR comes from a human donor in good health. The CDR3: CASSVGIGTGNGYTF. The CDR3 DNA sequence: TGTGCCAGCAGCGTAGGTATTGGGACAGGGAATGGCTACACCTTC.